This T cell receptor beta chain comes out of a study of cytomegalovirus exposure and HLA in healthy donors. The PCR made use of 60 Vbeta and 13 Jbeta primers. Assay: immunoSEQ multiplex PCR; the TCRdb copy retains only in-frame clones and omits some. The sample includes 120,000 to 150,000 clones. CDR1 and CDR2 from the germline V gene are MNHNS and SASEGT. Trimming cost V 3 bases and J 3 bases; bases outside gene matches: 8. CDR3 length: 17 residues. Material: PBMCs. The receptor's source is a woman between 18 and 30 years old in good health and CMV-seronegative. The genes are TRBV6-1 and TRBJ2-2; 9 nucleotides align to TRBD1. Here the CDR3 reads CASSEKTGTGYTGELFF. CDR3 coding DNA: TGTGCCAGCAGTGAGAAAACGGGGACAGGGTACACCGGGGAGCTGTTTTTT.